Following are 9 T cell receptor beta chains from one sample sequenced in a study of T cell repertoires in cytomegalovirus infection. TCRdb re-called the reads through MiXCR, storing one row per CDR3 protein. The table shows roughly 150,000 distinct CDR3 sequences, with around 22% occurring only once. What was sequenced was PBMCs. These receptors came from a human donor in good health (CMV status not recorded). Some clones in this sample may be carry-over from other donors' samples.

The table lists this clonotype with a few counts. The chain has TRBV5-1 and TRBJ2-2; weak D call: TRBD2 (5 bases). Germline CDR1 and CDR2: SGHRS and YFSETQ. Trimming took 4 bases from V and 3 from J, leaving 10 bases between them. The CDR3 extends over 14 amino acids. The CDR3 loop is CASSVGEYTGELFF. The DNA for the CDR3 is TGCGCCAGCAGCGTCGGGGAGTACACCGGGGAGCTGTTTTTT.

The rearrangement links TRBV7-2 to TRBJ2-2; TRBD1 agrees at 7 bases. CDR1 and CDR2 from the germline V gene are SGHTA and FQGNSA. V lost 6 bases to trimming and J lost 2 bases; unmatched junction nucleotides: 3. The CDR3 contains 14 residues. As DNA, the CDR3 is TGTGCCAGCAGGCAGGGGGTTAACACCGGGGAGCTGTTTTTT. Protein sequence: CASRQGVNTGELFF.

This clonotype was seen at least ten times. This rearrangement joins TRBV2 to TRBJ2-7; D not resolved. Germline V CDR1 and CDR2: SNHLY, FYNNEI. Trimming removed 6 bases from V and 4 bases from J, with 7 bases in between. The CDR3 contains 11 residues. The DNA for the CDR3 is TGTGCCAGCAGCGATACATACGAGCAGTACTTC. It encodes CASSDTYEQYF. Variable domain in full (rest from reference TRBV2 and TRBJ2-7): EPEVTQTPSHQVTQMGQEVILRCVPISNHLYFYWYRQILGQKVEFLVSFYNNEISEKSEIFDDQFSVERPDGSNFTLKIRSTKLEDSAMYFCASSDTYEQYFGPGTRLTVT.

The rearrangement uses TRBV4-1 and TRBJ1-4, with TRBD1 matching over 8 bases. CDR3 length equals 15 residues. V trimming: 4 bases; J trimming: 7 bases; junction bases outside the gene matches: 8. Germline CDR1 reads MGHRA; CDR2 reads YSYEKL. The CDR3 sequence is CASSLSGGAREKLFF. In DNA, the CDR3 is TGCGCCAGCAGCCTCTCAGGGGGCGCGCGTGAAAAACTGTTTTTT.

The chain uses TRBV29-1 and TRBJ2-3, with 7 bases lining up with TRBD1. CDR1 and CDR2 (germline): SQVTM, ANQGSEA. V trimming: 4 bases; J trimming: 3 bases; junction bases outside the gene matches: 4. The CDR3 is made up of 13 amino acids. Here the CDR3 reads CSVARGRTDTQYF. CDR3 coding DNA: TGCAGCGTTGCGAGGGGGCGAACAGATACGCAGTATTTT.

This clonotype was seen a few times. The V and J genes are TRBV29-1 and TRBJ2-1, with 7 bases lining up with TRBD2. CDR1 and CDR2 (germline): SQVTM, ANQGSEA. This CDR3 is built from 12 residues. Losses at the gene ends were 0 bases for V and 9 bases for J; bases not matched to a gene: 2. The CDR3 loop is CSVEDGGGEQFF. The CDR3 coding sequence is TGCAGCGTTGAAGATGGGGGGGGTGAGCAGTTCTTC.

The chain carries TRBV29-1 and TRBJ1-1; 11 bases agree with TRBD1. J lost 4 bases, V lost 6 bases, and 7 bases had no gene match. Germline V lookup: CDR1 SQVTM, CDR2 ANQGSEA. This CDR3 is 14 amino acids long. CDR3 sequence (DNA): TGCAGCGTCGTCCCGGGACAGGGGGGCACTGAAGCTTTCTTT. Translated, it gives CSVVPGQGGTEAFF.

The rearrangement joins TRBV30 to TRBJ1-6; 9 nucleotides align to TRBD1. V lost 4 bases, J lost 7 bases, and 11 bases stayed unmatched. The CDR3 loop spans 16 amino acids. CDR1 is GTSNPN, CDR2 SVGIG, per germline (reference sequence). The CDR3 spells CAWNAPGTGRNSPLHF. The CDR3 DNA follows: TGTGCCTGGAACGCACCCGGGACAGGGAGAAATTCACCCCTCCACTTT.

The chain uses TRBV7-9 and TRBJ2-5; a weak D match, TRBD1 (5 bases). Deletions cut 8 bases from V and 2 bases from J, with 12 bases between. Germline V gene lookup returns CDR1 SEHNR and CDR2 FQNEAQ (reference sequence). This CDR3 contains 13 residues. The CDR3 DNA follows: TGTGCCAGCGGCAGGGATTCACAAGAGACCCAGTACTTC. Translation gives CASGRDSQETQYF.